This T cell receptor (beta chain) was captured in a study of technical replicates of blood from a few donors. Clones were sequenced by immunoSEQ multiplex PCR, and TCRdb holds only the in-frame ones, with some missing. The data hold roughly 85,000 clones, with 94% observed a single time. Germline-derived CDR1 and CDR2 are MNHEY and SMNVEV (reference sequence). The CDR3 is made up of 19 amino acids. To note about this clone: At one boundary the junction diverges from the germline segment, which might be a read error.

The sequence derives from a human donor in good health. The sample consisted of T cells isolated from PBMCs. The chain is built from TRBV27 and TRBJ2-6; 8 bases map to TRBD2. The CDR3 nucleotides are TGTGCCAGCAGTTTATCTAGAGCGGGAGCCCTCTCTGAGGCCAACGTCCTGACTTTC. This sequence encodes CASSLSRAGALSEANVLTF.